The clone carrying this TCR beta chain was detected only once. No antigen is known for it. A single base separates this from a much larger clone, so it may be a read error. There are 16 residues in the CDR3. Germline-derived CDR1 and CDR2 are MNHNS and SASEGT. This entry belongs to a study of breast tumors, draining lymph nodes, adjacent tissues. Study results and caveats: Luminal-like breast cancer showed significantly higher tumor–nontumor repertoire similarity than basal-like. Data only fit, rather than demonstrated, lymph node origin of most tumor T cells. Tumor TCR diversity was below lymph nodes but above nontumor tissue.

TCRdb reprocessed the multiplex PCR reads with MiXCR, giving one entry per CDR3 protein. The sample records under 150,000 distinct CDR3 sequences, approximately 22% being singletons. Samples came from axillary lymph nodes draining the breast cancer. The TCR sequence derives from a female donor with breast cancer. Some clones in this sample may be carry-over from other donors' samples. This chain links TRBV6-1 with TRBJ2-7; D is unresolved. Sequencing was done on a sample of axillary lymph node tissue. The CDR3 loop is CASSESGSVVSYERYF. The CDR3 region has the DNA TGTGCCAGCAGTGAATCGGGCAGCGTGGTCTCCTACGAGCGGTACTTC.